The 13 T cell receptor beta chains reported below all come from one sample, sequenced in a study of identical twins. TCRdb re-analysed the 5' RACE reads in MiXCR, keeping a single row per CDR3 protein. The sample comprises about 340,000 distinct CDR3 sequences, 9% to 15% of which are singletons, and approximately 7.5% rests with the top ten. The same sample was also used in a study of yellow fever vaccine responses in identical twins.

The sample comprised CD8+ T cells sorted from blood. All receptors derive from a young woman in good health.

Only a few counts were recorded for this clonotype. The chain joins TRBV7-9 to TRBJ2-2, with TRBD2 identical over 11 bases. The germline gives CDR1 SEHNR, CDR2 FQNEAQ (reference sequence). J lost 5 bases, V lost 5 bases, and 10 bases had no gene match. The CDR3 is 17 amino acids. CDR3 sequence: CASSPLAGGPITGELFF. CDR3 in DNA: TGTGCCAGCAGCCCGCTAGCGGGAGGCCCTATAACCGGGGAGCTGTTTTTT.

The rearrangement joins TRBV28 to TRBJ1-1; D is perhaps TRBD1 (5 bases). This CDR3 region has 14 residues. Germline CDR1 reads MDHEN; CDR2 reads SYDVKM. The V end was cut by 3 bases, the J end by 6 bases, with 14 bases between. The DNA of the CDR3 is TGTGCCAGCAGTTTTGCAGGGAGTAGCGCTGAAGCTTTCTTT. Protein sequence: CASSFAGSSAEAFF.

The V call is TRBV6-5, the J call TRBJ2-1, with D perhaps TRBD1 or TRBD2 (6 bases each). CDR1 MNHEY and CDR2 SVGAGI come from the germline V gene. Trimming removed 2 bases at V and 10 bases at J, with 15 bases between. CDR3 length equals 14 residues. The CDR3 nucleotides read TGTGCCAGCAGTTACGTCCACGTAGGGGGGGAGCAGTTCTTC. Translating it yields CASSYVHVGGEQFF.

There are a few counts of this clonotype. CDR3 nucleotides: TGTGCCAGCAGTCAACCGGGACAGGGCGAATGGGAGCAGTACGTC. It translates to CASSQPGQGEWEQYV. The V gene is TRBV28, the J gene TRBJ2-7, with TRBD1 matching 9 bases. The CDR3 spans 15 residues. The J segment lost 7 bases and the V segment lost 5 bases, leaving 12 bases of the junction unmatched. CDR1 MDHEN and CDR2 SYDVKM come from the germline V gene.

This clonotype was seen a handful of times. CDR3 bases: TGTGCCAGCAGCTCCGAGGACGGAACCTACGAGCAGTACGTC. It codes for CASSSEDGTYEQYV. This rearrangement joins TRBV7-9 to TRBJ2-7; unclear D gene. Germline V gene lookup returns CDR1 SEHNR and CDR2 FQNEAQ (reference sequence). V gave up 4 bases and J gave up 2 bases, with 12 bases separating them. The CDR3 consists of 14 residues.

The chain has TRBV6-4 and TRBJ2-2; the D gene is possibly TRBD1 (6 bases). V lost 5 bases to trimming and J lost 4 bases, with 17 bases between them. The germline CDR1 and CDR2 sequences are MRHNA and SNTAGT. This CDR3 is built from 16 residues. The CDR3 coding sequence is TGTGCCAGCAGTAACCCCCCAGGGGCCGCCACCGGGGAGCTGTTTTTT. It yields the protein CASSNPPGAATGELFF.

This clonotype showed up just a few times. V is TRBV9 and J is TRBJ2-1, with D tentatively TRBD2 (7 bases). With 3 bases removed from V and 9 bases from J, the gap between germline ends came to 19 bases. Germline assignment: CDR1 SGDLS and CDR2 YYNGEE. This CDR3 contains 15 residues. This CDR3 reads CASSGGAGVISEQFF. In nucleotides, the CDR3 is TGTGCCAGCAGCGGGGGGGCGGGAGTAATTAGTGAGCAGTTCTTC.

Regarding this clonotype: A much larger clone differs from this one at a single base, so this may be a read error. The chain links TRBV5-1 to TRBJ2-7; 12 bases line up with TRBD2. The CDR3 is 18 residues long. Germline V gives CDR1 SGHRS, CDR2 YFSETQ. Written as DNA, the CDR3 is TGCGCCAGCAGCGAACCCTGGACTAGCGGGATAGACTCCTACAAGCAGTACTTC. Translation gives CASSEPWTSGIDSYKQYF.

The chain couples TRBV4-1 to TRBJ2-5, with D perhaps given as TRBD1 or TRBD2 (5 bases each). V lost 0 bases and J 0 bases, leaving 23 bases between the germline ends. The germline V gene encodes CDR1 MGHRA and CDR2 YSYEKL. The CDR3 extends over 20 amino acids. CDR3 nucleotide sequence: TGCGCCAGCAGCCAAGATCAGGGTTACGATCTTGTCGGGAACCAAGAGACCCAGTACTTC. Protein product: CASSQDQGYDLVGNQETQYF.

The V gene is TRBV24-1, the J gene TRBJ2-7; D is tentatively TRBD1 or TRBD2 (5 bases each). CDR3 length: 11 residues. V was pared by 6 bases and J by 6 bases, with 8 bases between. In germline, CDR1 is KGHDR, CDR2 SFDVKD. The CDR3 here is CATSFGGEQYF. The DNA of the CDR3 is TGTGCCACCAGTTTTGGGGGCGAGCAGTACTTC.

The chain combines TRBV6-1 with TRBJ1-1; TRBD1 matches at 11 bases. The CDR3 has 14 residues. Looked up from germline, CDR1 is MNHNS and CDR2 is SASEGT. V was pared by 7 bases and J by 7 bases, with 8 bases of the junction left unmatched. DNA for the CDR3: TGTGCCAGCACCCCCGGGACAGGGGGGATTGAAGCTTTCTTT. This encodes CASTPGTGGIEAFF.

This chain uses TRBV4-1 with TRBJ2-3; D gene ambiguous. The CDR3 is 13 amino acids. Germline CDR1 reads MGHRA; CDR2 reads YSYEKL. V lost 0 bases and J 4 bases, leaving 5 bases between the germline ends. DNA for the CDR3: TGCGCCAGCAGCCAAGAGAGATCAGATACGCAGTATTTT. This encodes CASSQERSDTQYF.

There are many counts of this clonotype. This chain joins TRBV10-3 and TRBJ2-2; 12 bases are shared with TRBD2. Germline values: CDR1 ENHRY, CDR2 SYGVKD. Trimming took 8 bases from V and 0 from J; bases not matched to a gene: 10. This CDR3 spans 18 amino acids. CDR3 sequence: CAIPRELAGGPNTGELFF. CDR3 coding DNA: TGTGCCATCCCCCGCGAACTAGCGGGGGGCCCGAACACCGGGGAGCTGTTTTTT.